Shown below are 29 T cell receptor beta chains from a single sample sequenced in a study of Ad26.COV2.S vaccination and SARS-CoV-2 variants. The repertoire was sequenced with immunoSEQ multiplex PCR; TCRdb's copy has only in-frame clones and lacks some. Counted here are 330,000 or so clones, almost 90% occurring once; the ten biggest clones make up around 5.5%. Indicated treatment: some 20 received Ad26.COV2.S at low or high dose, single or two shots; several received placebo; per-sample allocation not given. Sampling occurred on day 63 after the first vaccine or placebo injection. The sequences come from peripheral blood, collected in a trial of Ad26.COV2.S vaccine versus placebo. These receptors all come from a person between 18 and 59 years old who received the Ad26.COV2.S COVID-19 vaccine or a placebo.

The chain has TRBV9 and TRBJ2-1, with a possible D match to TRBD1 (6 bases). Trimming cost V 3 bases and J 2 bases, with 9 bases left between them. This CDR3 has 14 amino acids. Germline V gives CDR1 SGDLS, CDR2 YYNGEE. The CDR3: CASSDRDTYNEQFF. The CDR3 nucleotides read TGTGCCAGCAGCGACCGGGACACCTACAATGAGCAGTTCTTC.

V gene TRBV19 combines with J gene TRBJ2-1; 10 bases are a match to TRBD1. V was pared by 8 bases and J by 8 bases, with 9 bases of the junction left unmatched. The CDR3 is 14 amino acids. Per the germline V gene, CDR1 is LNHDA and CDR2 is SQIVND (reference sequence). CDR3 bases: TGTGCCAGTCTCGGGACAGGGGATATCTATGAGCAGTTCTTC. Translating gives CASLGTGDIYEQFF.

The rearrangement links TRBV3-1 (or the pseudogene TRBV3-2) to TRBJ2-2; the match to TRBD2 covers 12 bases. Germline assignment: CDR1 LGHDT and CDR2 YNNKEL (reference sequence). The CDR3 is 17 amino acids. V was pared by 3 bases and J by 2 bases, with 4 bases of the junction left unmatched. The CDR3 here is CASSQTSGGENTGELFF. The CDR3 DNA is TGTGCCAGCAGCCAGACTAGCGGGGGAGAAAACACCGGGGAGCTGTTTTTT.

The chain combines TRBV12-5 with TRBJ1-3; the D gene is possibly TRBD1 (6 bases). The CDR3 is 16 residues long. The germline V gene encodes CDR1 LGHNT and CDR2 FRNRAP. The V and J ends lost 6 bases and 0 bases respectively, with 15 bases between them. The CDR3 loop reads CASGKQQGSSGNTIYF. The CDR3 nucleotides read TGTGCTAGTGGCAAGCAACAGGGAAGCTCTGGAAACACCATATATTTT.

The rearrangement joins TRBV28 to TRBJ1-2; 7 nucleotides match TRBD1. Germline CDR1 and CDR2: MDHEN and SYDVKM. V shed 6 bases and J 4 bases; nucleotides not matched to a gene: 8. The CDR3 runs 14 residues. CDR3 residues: CASSRDSFIYGYTF. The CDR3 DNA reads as TGTGCCAGCAGCCGGGACAGCTTTATCTATGGCTACACCTTC.

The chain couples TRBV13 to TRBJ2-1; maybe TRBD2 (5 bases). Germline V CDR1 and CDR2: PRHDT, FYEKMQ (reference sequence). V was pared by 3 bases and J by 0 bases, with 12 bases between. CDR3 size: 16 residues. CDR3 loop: CASSFSSSSSYNEQFF. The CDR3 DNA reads TGTGCCAGCAGCTTCTCTAGCAGTAGCTCCTACAATGAGCAGTTCTTC.

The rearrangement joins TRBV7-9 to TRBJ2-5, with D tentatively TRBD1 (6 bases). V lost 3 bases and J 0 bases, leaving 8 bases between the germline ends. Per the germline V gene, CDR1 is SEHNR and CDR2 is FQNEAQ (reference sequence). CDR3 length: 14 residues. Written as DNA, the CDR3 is TGTGCCAGCAGCTTGGACAGCTACCAAGAGACCCAGTACTTC. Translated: CASSLDSYQETQYF.

Here the CDR3 DNA reads TGTGCCTGGAGTTCCCCTAGCGGGAGGGAGCAGTACGTC. Its protein product is CAWSSPSGREQYV. The chain employs TRBV30 and TRBJ2-7; 11 nucleotides match TRBD2. Trimming removed 2 bases from V and 7 bases from J; junction bases left unmatched: 4. Germline loops: CDR1 GTSNPN, CDR2 SVGIG (reference sequence). The CDR3 covers 13 residues.

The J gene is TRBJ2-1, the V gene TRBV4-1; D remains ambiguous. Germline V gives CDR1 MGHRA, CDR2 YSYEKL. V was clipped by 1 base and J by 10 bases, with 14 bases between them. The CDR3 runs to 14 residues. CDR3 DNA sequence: TGCGCCAGCAGCCAAGCTATTCCGGCTGAGGAGCAGTTCTTC. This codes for CASSQAIPAEEQFF.

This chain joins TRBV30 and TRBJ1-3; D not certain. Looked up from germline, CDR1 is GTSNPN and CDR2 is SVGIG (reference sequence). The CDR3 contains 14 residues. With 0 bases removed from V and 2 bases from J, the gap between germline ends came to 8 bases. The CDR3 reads CAWSVWETGNTIYF. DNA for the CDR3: TGTGCCTGGAGTGTATGGGAGACTGGAAACACCATATATTTT.

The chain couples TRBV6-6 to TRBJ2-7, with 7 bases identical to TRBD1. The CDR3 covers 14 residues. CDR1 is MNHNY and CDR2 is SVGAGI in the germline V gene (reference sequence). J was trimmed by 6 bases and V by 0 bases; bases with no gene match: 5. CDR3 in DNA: TGTGCCAGCAGTTACTCGGACAGGTCCATCGAGCAGTACTTC. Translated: CASSYSDRSIEQYF.

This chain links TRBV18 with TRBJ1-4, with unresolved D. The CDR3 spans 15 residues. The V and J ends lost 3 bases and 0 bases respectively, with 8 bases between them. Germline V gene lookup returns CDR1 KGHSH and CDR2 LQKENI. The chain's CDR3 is CASSPSDSTNEKLFF. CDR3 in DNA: TGTGCCAGCTCACCTTCGGATTCAACTAATGAAAAACTGTTTTTT.

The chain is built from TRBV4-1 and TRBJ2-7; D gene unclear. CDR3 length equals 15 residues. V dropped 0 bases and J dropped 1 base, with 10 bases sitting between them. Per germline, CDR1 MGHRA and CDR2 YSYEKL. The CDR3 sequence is CASSQDRVGSYEQYF. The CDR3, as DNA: TGCGCCAGCAGCCAAGATCGGGTGGGTTCCTACGAGCAGTACTTC.

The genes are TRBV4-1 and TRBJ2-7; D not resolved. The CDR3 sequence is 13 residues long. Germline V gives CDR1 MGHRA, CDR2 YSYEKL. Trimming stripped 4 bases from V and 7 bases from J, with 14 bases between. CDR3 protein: CASSPESWTEQYF. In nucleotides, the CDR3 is TGCGCCAGCAGCCCCGAGTCCTGGACGGAGCAGTACTTC.

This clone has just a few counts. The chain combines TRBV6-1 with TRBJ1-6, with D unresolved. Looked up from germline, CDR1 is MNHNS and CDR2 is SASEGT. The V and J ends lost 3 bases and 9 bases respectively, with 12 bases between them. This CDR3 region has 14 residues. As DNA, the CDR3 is TGTGCCAGCAGTGATGGCCCCTTCGGTTCACCCCTCCACTTT. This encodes CASSDGPFGSPLHF.

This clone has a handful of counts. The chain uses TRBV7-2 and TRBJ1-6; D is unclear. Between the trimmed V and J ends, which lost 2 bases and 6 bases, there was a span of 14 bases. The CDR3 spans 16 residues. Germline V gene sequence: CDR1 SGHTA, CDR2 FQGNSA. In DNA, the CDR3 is TGTGCCAGCAGCTTACACCCGTTTACAGTTAATTCACCCCTCCACTTT. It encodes CASSLHPFTVNSPLHF. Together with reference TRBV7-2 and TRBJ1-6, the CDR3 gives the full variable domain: GAGVSQSPSNKVTEKGKDVELRCDPISGHTALYWYRQSLGQGLEFLIYFQGNSAPDKSGLPSDRFSAERTGGSVSTLTIQRTQQEDSAVYLCASSLHPFTVNSPLHFGNGTRLTVT.

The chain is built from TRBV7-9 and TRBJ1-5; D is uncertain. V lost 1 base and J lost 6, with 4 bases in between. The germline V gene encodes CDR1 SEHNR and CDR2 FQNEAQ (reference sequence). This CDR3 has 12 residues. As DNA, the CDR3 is TGTGCCAGCAGCTTAGGGCCTCAGCCCCAGCATTTT. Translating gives CASSLGPQPQHF. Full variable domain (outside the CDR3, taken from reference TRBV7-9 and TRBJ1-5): DTGVSQNPRHKITKRGQNVTFRCDPISEHNRLYWYRQTLGQGPEFLTYFQNEAQLEKSRLLSDRFSAERPKGSFSTLEIQRTEQGDSAMYLCASSLGPQPQHFGDGTRLSIL.

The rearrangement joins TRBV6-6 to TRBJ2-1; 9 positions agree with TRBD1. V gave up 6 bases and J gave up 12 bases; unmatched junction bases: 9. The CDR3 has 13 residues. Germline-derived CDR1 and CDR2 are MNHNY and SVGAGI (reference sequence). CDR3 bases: TGTGCCAGCAGACTCGTACAGGGGGCCGTGCAGTTCTTC. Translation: CASRLVQGAVQFF.

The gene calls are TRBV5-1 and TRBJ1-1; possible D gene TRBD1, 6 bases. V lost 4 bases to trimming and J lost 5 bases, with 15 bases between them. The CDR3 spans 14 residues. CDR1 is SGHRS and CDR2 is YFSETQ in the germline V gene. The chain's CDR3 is CASSRHPGETEAFF. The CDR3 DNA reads TGCGCCAGCAGCCGACATCCAGGGGAAACTGAAGCTTTCTTT.

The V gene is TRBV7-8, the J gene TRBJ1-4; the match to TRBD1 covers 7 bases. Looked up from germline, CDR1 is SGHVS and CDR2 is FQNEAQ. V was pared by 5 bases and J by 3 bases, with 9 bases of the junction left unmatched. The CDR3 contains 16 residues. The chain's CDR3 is CASSRGGRWANEKLFF. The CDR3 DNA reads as TGTGCCAGCAGCCGAGGGGGCAGGTGGGCTAATGAAAAACTGTTTTTT.

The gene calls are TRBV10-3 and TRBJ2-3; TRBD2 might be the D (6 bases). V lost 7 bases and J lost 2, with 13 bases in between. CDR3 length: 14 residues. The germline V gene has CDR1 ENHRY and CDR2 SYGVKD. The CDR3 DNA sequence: TGTGCCATCACCCCCCGGGACTCCACAGATACGCAGTATTTT. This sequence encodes CAITPRDSTDTQYF.

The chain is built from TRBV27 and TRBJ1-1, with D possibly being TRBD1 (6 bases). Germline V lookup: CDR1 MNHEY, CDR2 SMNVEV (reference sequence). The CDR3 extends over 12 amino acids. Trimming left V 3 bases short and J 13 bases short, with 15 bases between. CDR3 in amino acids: CASSFPGHRLFF. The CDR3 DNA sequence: TGTGCCAGCAGTTTTCCGGGACACCGACTTTTCTTT.

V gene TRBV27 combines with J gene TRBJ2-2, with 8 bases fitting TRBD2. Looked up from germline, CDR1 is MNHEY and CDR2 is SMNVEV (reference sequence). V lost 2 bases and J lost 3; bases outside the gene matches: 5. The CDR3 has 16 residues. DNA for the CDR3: TGTGCCAGCAGTTTAATAGGCGGGGGGTACACCGGGGAGCTGTTTTTT. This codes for CASSLIGGGYTGELFF.

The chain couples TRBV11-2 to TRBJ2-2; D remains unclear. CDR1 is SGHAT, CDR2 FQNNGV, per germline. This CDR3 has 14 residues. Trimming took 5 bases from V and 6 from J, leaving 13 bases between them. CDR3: CASSPLRGSGELFF. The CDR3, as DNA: TGTGCCAGCAGCCCGCTGCGTGGGTCCGGGGAGCTGTTTTTT. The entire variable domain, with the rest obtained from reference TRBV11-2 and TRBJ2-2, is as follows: EAGVAQSPRYKIIEKRQSVAFWCNPISGHATLYWYQQILGQGPKLLIQFQNNGVVDDSQLPKDRFSAERLKGVDSTLKIQPAKLEDSAVYLCASSPLRGSGELFFGEGSRLTVL.

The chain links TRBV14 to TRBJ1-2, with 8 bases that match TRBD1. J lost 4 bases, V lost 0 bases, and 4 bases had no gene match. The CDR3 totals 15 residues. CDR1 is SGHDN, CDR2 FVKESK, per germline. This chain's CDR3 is CASSQEMDRAYGYTF. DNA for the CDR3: TGTGCCAGCAGCCAAGAGATGGACAGGGCCTATGGCTACACCTTC.

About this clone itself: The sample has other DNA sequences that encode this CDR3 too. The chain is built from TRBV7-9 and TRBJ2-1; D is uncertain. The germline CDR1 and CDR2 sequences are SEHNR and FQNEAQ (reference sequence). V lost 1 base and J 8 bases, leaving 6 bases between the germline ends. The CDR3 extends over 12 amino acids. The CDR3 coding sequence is TGTGCCAGCAGCTTAGTGGGTGATGAGCAGTTCTTC. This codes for CASSLVGDEQFF. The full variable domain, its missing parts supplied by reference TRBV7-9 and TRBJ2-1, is DTGVSQNPRHKITKRGQNVTFRCDPISEHNRLYWYRQTLGQGPEFLTYFQNEAQLEKSRLLSDRFSAERPKGSFSTLEIQRTEQGDSAMYLCASSLVGDEQFFGPGTRLTVL.

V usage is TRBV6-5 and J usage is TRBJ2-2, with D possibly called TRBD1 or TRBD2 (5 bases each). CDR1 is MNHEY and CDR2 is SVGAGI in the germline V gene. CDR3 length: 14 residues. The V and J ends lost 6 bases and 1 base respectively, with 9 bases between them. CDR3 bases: TGTGCCAGCAGATGGGGGAAGAACACCGGGGAGCTGTTTTTT. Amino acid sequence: CASRWGKNTGELFF.

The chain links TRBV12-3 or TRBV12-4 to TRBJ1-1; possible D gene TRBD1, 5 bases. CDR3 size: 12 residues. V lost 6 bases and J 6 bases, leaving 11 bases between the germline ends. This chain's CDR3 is CASSYDRPEAFF. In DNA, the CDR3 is TGTGCCAGCAGCTATGACAGACCTGAAGCTTTCTTT.

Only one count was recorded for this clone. Here the CDR3 reads CATSDYHGDEQFF. The CDR3 DNA is TGTGCCACCAGTGACTATCATGGGGATGAGCAGTTCTTC. This rearrangement joins TRBV24-1 to TRBJ2-1; no firm D call. The CDR3 totals 13 residues. Trimming removed 4 bases from V and 8 bases from J, with 11 bases in between. Germline V lookup: CDR1 KGHDR, CDR2 SFDVKD.